This T cell receptor (beta chain) emerged from a study of beta chain features in type 1 diabetes. Study as a whole: Patients were similar to healthy donors in age and gender (as well as in cell yields).

On this clone itself: No antigen is known for it.

Whole-study findings and limits: Comparison showed that naive, central memory and Treg TCRB repertoires appeared more similar among patients than among healthy donors.

Every bit of the isolated RNA underwent reverse transcription, so sequencing read expressed TCRB transcripts. Method: immunoSEQ multiplex PCR; TCRdb's copy keeps in-frame clones and lacks some. Of about 290,000 clones in the sample, roughly 8% were seen once. Trimming pared 3 bases from V and 2 bases from J, leaving 11 bases between. CDR3 length: 15 residues. CDR1 is SGHTA and CDR2 is FQGNSA in the germline V gene. V gene TRBV7-2 combines with J gene TRBJ1-5; D is undetermined. The TCR originated in a woman aged 18-35 years in good health. Sequenced input: central memory CD4+ T cells from blood. The CDR3 spells CASSLQGNRNQPQHF. The DNA of the CDR3 is TGTGCCAGCAGCTTGCAAGGGAATCGCAATCAGCCCCAGCATTTT.